This T cell receptor (beta chain) stems from a study of blood T cell repertoires in COVID-19. Trimming cost V 3 bases and J 5 bases; bases outside gene matches: 5. Germline-derived CDR1 and CDR2 are SNHLY and FYNNEI. The CDR3 sequence is 14 residues long. Individuals drawn from 24 US areas were roughly 18 to 100 years old. Cohort placement rested on clinical history that participants reported themselves. Produced via immunoSEQ multiplex PCR; TCRdb's table is partial and in-frame only. The table lists 190,000 or so clones, roughly 87% of them singletons. What was sequenced was PBMCs or T cells enriched from blood (not recorded which). The clonotype was recovered from a young woman who had recovered from COVID-19. The rearrangement joins TRBV2 to TRBJ1-1, with 8 positions matching TRBD1. CDR3 nucleotide sequence: TGTGCCAGCAGTGAGGGACAGGCGGGAACTGAAGCTTTCTTT. Amino acids: CASSEGQAGTEAFF.